This T cell receptor beta chain was recorded in a study of blood T cell repertoires in COVID-19. Study overall: Spain, Italy and the United States supplied samples that represented acute and convalescent COVID-19. Sources were T cells, B-cell-depleted T cells, or PBMCs; the material itself was cDNA or gDNA.

The CDR3 contains 12 residues. V shed 10 bases and J shed 8 bases, with 14 bases lying between them. Germline CDR1 and CDR2: MNHEY and SVGAGI. Source study methods: Quantification of nucleated cells was approximated via reference gene primer amplification. The protocol was immunoSEQ multiplex PCR, while the TCRdb copy is restricted to in-frame clones and leaves out a portion. Clone size and the V and J calls come from that table; the DNA yielded D and trimming. The profile covers around 140,000 clones, with 81% appearing a single time and 8.2% taken by the ten largest. The rearrangement uses TRBV6-5 and TRBJ1-4, with TRBD1 as a possible D gene (6 bases). The TCR comes from a human donor in a cohort sampled during active COVID-19. Source material: peripheral blood. The CDR3 DNA follows: TGTGCCACTCAGGGGAACGGAGAAAAACTGTTTTTT. Amino acids: CATQGNGEKLFF.